What follows describes a single T cell receptor beta chain. In this sample, this clone turned up once. Its recognized antigen is unknown. No much larger clone exists at a distance of one base, and base qualities are not known. At the junction V is shortened by 0 bases and J by 4 bases, with 12 bases in between. For CDR1 and CDR2, the germline V gene lists MNHEY and SVGAGI. Including cysteine and phenylalanine, the CDR3 has 15 amino acids. The entry retains the CDR3 DNA only, 45 bases that are in frame from base 1. The CDR3 regions of human TCRbeta chains were analyzed by immunosequencing. Per the authors' processing: Repertoire TCRs were matched against a reference library of SARS-CoV-2-specific TCRs generated with the MIRA antigen-specificity platform. Breadth was defined as the fraction of unique TCRs that were SARS-CoV-2-associated, and depth was defined as the fraction of total T cells that were SARS-CoV-2-associated. Using the MIRA data, every spike-specific TCR was mapped to the spike region that the TCR reacted to and assigned to either a CD4 or a CD8 class. Log10-transformed breadth and depth values were compared by one-way ANOVA with Sidak's multiple comparisons tests. TCRdb took over this immuneACCESS table, retaining in-frame rearrangements with V and J assigned. Such tables are incomplete; in checked studies, under half of the missing clones stem from an unresolved V gene, and the remainder is unexplained. V and J calls and clone size come straight from that table; D and trimming were deduced from the DNA. Here the sample has some 170,000 clones; 85% to 95% occur a single time. Clones ranked in the top ten supply roughly 1% of the sample.

This sample is drawn from a study of T cell responses to AZD1222 COVID-19 vaccine (dated by TCRdb to 2020 to 2023). Regarding the research as a whole: TCR sequencing was performed for more than 230 trial participants, of whom about 200 were given two doses of AZD1222 and around 25 were given two doses of MenACWY control vaccine. Enrollment into the trials was organized by age into subgroups of 18-55, 56-69 and 70-plus years, and those subgroups contained roughly 150, 30 and 60 TCR-sequenced participants, respectively.

The sample's time point, from its label and the paper: about 28 days (+/-7) after the second vaccine dose. Read against the paper, the sample's treatment or condition label means: meningococcal conjugate vaccine given as trial control. Vaccinee samples were obtained from the UK trials COV001 and COV002, which included a single-blind randomized controlled phase 2/3 trial of AZD1222 (ChAdOx1 nCoV-19) in healthy adults. For TCRbeta chain sequencing, PBMC samples from trial participants were taken at day 0 and at day 28 after the second dose. Overall study results and their limits: Participants were mostly white British, with more females than males. The authors suggested clonal diversity may have been underestimated. Because no day 14 peak-response samples were available, repertoires were characterized only after the peak T cell response. After two AZD1222 doses, both the breadth and the depth of spike-specific TCRs were significantly higher than at day 0 and than in MenACWY recipients. Conclusions about previously exposed vaccinees were limited because only a handful of AZD1222 recipients were SARS-CoV-2 seropositive at baseline. Reportedly, almost half of the unique spike-specific TCRs recognized epitopes lying outside the regions that are mutated in the B.1.351 and B.1.1.7 variants. The 56-69-year group was small, and its depth increase did not reach significance, likely because of low power. CD4 TCRs associated with the vaccine covered the entire spike protein, and the dominant responses were in regions 160-218 and 743-854.

The V and J genes are TRBV6-5 and TRBJ1-1; the D gene remains uncertain. This clonotype was sampled from an adult who received the MenACWY meningococcal vaccine as a control. The sequences come from peripheral blood, collected 28 days after the second dose of the MenACWY control vaccine. At the DNA level, the sequence is TGTGCCAGCAGTTACTCCAGAAGGAAGGGCACTGAAGCTTTCTTT. It codes for CASSYSRRKGTEAFF.